This T cell receptor (beta chain) appears in the sequencing data of a study of blood T cell repertoires in COVID-19. Germline V CDR1 and CDR2: SGHAT, FQNNGV. The CDR3 totals 15 residues. The V segment lost 3 bases and the J segment 2 bases; nucleotides outside the gene matches: 5. Measured with immunoSEQ multiplex PCR; TCRdb has only the in-frame clones, and not every one. The sample contains roughly 230,000 clones, roughly 80% of which appear only once. This clonotype was obtained from a woman aged 50 to 65 with acute or convalescent COVID-19. The chain joins TRBV11-2 to TRBJ2-5, with 8 bases identical to TRBD1. Material: peripheral blood. The CDR3 coding sequence is TGTGCCAGCAGCTTCGGGACAGGCGGGCAAGAGACCCAGTACTTC. Its protein is CASSFGTGGQETQYF.